These 11 T cell receptor beta chains were all obtained from the same sample, sequenced in a study of human T cells and chemical hapten exposure. From the RACE reads, TCRdb called clonotypes with MiXCR, one entry per CDR3 protein. Counted here are 250,000 or so distinct CDR3 sequences, 7.5% to 8% occurring once; the ten biggest clones make up more than 0.95%. Noted time point: pre-sensitization, week 0. As for treatment: therapeutic diphenylcyclopropenone sensitization with weekly scalp DPC. Sequencing was performed on whole blood, taken in connection with sensitization to the hapten diphenylcyclopropenone (DPC). Receptor source: a man younger than 35 with alopecia areata. Some clones in this sample may be carry-over from other donors' samples.

There are a few counts of this clonotype. The chain is built from TRBV9 and TRBJ2-5; D is perhaps TRBD1 (6 bases). Trimming pared 0 bases from V and 5 bases from J, leaving 8 bases between. The CDR3 is 13 amino acids. Germline V gene data show CDR1 as SGDLS and CDR2 as YYNGEE. The CDR3 coding sequence is TGTGCCAGCAGCGTAGGACAGGAGGAGACCCAGTACTTC. It translates to CASSVGQEETQYF.

This clonotype has more than one count but fewer than ten. The CDR3 region has the DNA TGTGCCACCAGCCCTCACCCCTCCCGCCGGGGAGGCACTGAAGCTTTCTTT. This codes for CATSPHPSRRGGTEAFF. The chain carries TRBV24-1 and TRBJ1-1; no clear D gene. The CDR3 has 17 residues. Germline CDR1 reads KGHDR; CDR2 reads SFDVKD. V was clipped by 7 bases and J by 4 bases, with 24 bases between them.

At least ten counts were recorded for this clonotype. The genes are TRBV29-1 and TRBJ2-1; perhaps TRBD2 as D (6 bases). Per germline, CDR1 SQVTM and CDR2 ANQGSEA. V lost 4 bases, J lost 0 bases, and 16 bases lay in between. This CDR3 has 16 residues. CDR3 in DNA: TGCAGCGTTGGGGGGGAGAGCAAGAGCTCCTACAATGAGCAGTTCTTC. Protein product: CSVGGESKSSYNEQFF.

This CDR3 reads CASSLVAGGYGYTF. CDR3 DNA: TGTGCCAGCAGCTTAGTGGCAGGGGGCTATGGCTACACCTTC. The chain links TRBV7-9 to TRBJ1-2, with 7 bases identical to TRBD1. V gave up 1 base and J gave up 4 bases; unmatched junction bases: 3. CDR3 size: 14 residues. Germline CDR1 SEHNR, CDR2 FQNEAQ (reference sequence).

This clonotype has just a few counts. This rearrangement joins TRBV5-1 to TRBJ1-5; the match to TRBD1 covers 7 bases. Germline V gene lookup returns CDR1 SGHRS and CDR2 YFSETQ. V trimming: 2 bases; J trimming: 0 bases; junction bases outside the gene matches: 11. This CDR3 comprises 18 residues. The CDR3 sequence: CASSLAGLGGHSNQPQHF. DNA of the CDR3: TGCGCCAGCAGCTTAGCAGGGCTAGGGGGCCATAGCAATCAGCCCCAGCATTTT.

This clonotype appeared a few times. The genes are TRBV4-3 and TRBJ2-3; 12 positions match TRBD2. The V gene's germline CDR1 is LGHNA and CDR2 YSLEER. The CDR3 is made up of 16 amino acids. V dropped 6 bases and J dropped 2; count of bases not matched to a gene: 6. The CDR3 reads CASSQTSGGPTDTQYF. CDR3 DNA: TGCGCCAGCAGTCAGACTAGCGGGGGCCCCACAGATACGCAGTATTTT.

At least ten counts were recorded for this clonotype. The chain joins TRBV5-1 to TRBJ2-3, with a possible D match to TRBD1 (8 bases). V was trimmed by 4 bases and J by 2 bases, leaving 17 bases between them. The CDR3 is 16 amino acids. Germline CDR1 reads SGHRS; CDR2 reads YFSETQ. CDR3 in DNA: TGCGCCAGCAGCCCACTACAGGGGGGGGCCACAGATACGCAGTATTTT. Amino acids: CASSPLQGGATDTQYF.

This clonotype was seen many times. J is TRBJ2-2 and V is TRBV7-2; 7 bases map to TRBD2. CDR3 length: 13 amino acids. The germline V gene has CDR1 SGHTA and CDR2 FQGNSA. Trimming removed 6 bases from V and 5 bases from J; junction bases left unmatched: 3. The DNA for the CDR3 is TGTGCCAGCAGTACTAGCGTAACCGGGGAGCTGTTTTTT. Protein product: CASSTSVTGELFF.

This clonotype came up a few times. The rearrangement joins TRBV12-3 or TRBV12-4 to TRBJ2-7, with 10 positions matching TRBD2. The CDR3 is 14 residues long. J was trimmed by 1 base and V by 6 bases; bases with no gene match: 3. The CDR3 DNA is TGTGCCAGCAGGGTAGCGGGGGGATCCTACGAGCAGTACTTC. Its translation is CASRVAGGSYEQYF.

This clonotype was detected only a few times. The chain recombines TRBV14 with TRBJ2-5; D is unresolved. With 0 bases removed from V and 5 bases from J, the gap between germline ends came to 7 bases. This CDR3 region has 13 residues. CDR1 and CDR2 from the germline V gene are SGHDN and FVKESK. CDR3 region: CASSQELRETQYF. Written as DNA, the CDR3 is TGTGCCAGCAGCCAAGAGTTGAGGGAGACCCAGTACTTC.

The chain employs TRBV20-1 and TRBJ2-7; possibly TRBD1 for D (5 bases). The germline CDR1 and CDR2 sequences are DFQATT and SNEGSKA (reference sequence). The V and J ends lost 6 bases and 3 bases respectively, with 15 bases between them. The CDR3 totals 13 residues. CDR3 bases: TGCAGTGCCTCGACAGTCTCCGACTACGAGCAGTACTTC. Its translation is CSASTVSDYEQYF.